One and the same sample provided the 29 T cell receptor beta chains below, sequenced in a study of beta chain features in type 1 diabetes. TCRB transcripts that were expressed got sequenced, as all of the isolated RNA had been reverse transcribed. Libraries were prepared by immunoSEQ multiplex PCR; TCRdb keeps only in-frame clonotypes and omits some of them. The table includes some 130,000 clones, 9% detected once. Findings of the study overall: Across all four CD4+ subsets, people with type 1 diabetes showed modestly shorter TCRB CDR3s.

No antigen is known for these receptors. Sequencing input: central memory CD4+ T cells from blood. The receptors derive from a man between 25 and 39 years old with type 1 diabetes.

The chain links TRBV9 to TRBJ2-1, with 10 positions matching TRBD2. CDR3 length: 18 residues. With V trimmed by 3 bases and J by 3 bases, 12 bases remained unmatched. Germline V gene sequence: CDR1 SGDLS, CDR2 YYNGEE. CDR3 DNA sequence: TGTGCCAGCAGCGGGTCGGCTAGCGGGAGCGGGCTCTACAATGAGCAGTTCTTC. Protein sequence: CASSGSASGSGLYNEQFF.

The chain has TRBV7-9 and TRBJ1-5, with D uncertain. The CDR3 extends over 14 amino acids. Germline V CDR1 and CDR2: SEHNR, FQNEAQ (reference sequence). V was cut by 6 bases and J by 6 bases, with 15 bases left in between. CDR3 nucleotides: TGTGCCAGCAGTGAGGGTATGGGAGGTCAGCCCCAGCATTTT. It yields the protein CASSEGMGGQPQHF.

The chain employs TRBV27 and TRBJ2-6; the D is unclear. The CDR3 runs 14 residues. The ends were cut back, 5 bases at V and 0 bases at J, with 5 bases in the middle. Per the germline V gene, CDR1 is MNHEY and CDR2 is SMNVEV (reference sequence). The DNA for the CDR3 is TGTGCCAGCAGTCGGGTCTCTGGGGCCAACGTCCTGACTTTC. Its translation is CASSRVSGANVLTF.

The chain recombines TRBV28 with TRBJ2-7; D possibly corresponds to TRBD1 (6 bases). This CDR3 has 14 amino acids. V lost 6 bases, J lost 1 base, and 13 bases lay in between. Germline CDR1 MDHEN, CDR2 SYDVKM. CDR3 sequence: CASSPSTGSYEQYF. CDR3 coding DNA: TGTGCCAGCAGCCCTTCGACAGGATCCTACGAGCAGTACTTC.

The chain couples TRBV6-5 to TRBJ2-7, with D possibly being TRBD1 (6 bases). This CDR3 is built from 15 residues. Trimming took 0 bases from V and 2 from J, leaving 11 bases between them. The germline V gene has CDR1 MNHEY and CDR2 SVGAGI. The CDR3 nucleotides are TGTGCCAGCAGTTACTCCGGGACATTTCCCTACGAGCAGTACTTC. Its protein product is CASSYSGTFPYEQYF.

The V call is TRBV28, the J call TRBJ1-1; TRBD1 matches 8 bases. This CDR3 is 14 amino acids long. Germline-derived CDR1 and CDR2 are MDHEN and SYDVKM. V dropped 6 bases and J dropped 3; count of bases not matched to a gene: 6. CDR3 sequence: CASRTGAIYTEAFF. The CDR3 DNA sequence: TGTGCCAGCAGGACAGGGGCGATTTACACTGAAGCTTTCTTT.

This clone was found a few times. The rearrangement joins TRBV25-1 to TRBJ2-1; D call uncertain. Trimming cost V 7 bases and J 2 bases, with 12 bases left between them. Germline CDR1 is MGHDK and CDR2 is SYGVNS. The CDR3 is made up of 14 amino acids. CDR3 sequence reads: CASKHTSTYNEQFF. CDR3 in DNA: TGTGCCAGCAAGCATACGTCAACCTACAATGAGCAGTTCTTC.

This clone has more than one count but fewer than ten. CDR3 residues: CASSSRGETQYF. The CDR3 bases are TGTGCCAGCTCATCGCGGGGAGAGACCCAGTACTTC. This chain connects TRBV18 to TRBJ2-5, with D possibly matching TRBD2 (6 bases). This CDR3 is 12 amino acids long. The V and J ends lost 5 bases and 4 bases respectively, with 8 bases between them. Germline CDR1 and CDR2: KGHSH and LQKENI.

This clone has only a few counts. This chain uses TRBV11-2 with TRBJ2-3, with TRBD1 identical over 8 bases. This CDR3 has 14 amino acids. Germline CDR1 is SGHAT and CDR2 is FQNNGV. The trim removed 3 bases at V and 2 bases at J, leaving 1 base unmatched. CDR3: CASSLDRATDTQYF. The DNA for the CDR3 is TGTGCCAGCAGCTTGGACAGGGCCACAGATACGCAGTATTTT.

This clone was detected a few times. The chain combines TRBV30 with TRBJ2-7; 11 bases fit TRBD2. Germline V gene sequence: CDR1 GTSNPN, CDR2 SVGIG (reference sequence). V lost 5 bases to trimming and J lost 4 bases; unmatched junction nucleotides: 1. The CDR3 runs to 12 residues. CDR3 sequence reads: CAWGTSGYEQYF. CDR3 nucleotide sequence: TGTGCCTGGGGGACTAGCGGTTACGAGCAGTACTTC.

This clone has only a few counts. The V and J genes are TRBV5-1 and TRBJ2-7; D is unresolved. The CDR3 runs 11 residues. Trimming pared 4 bases from V and 3 bases from J, leaving 5 bases between. Germline CDR1 and CDR2: SGHRS and YFSETQ. The CDR3 here is CASSADYEQYF. The CDR3 DNA reads as TGCGCCAGCAGCGCGGACTACGAGCAGTACTTC.

V gene TRBV7-8 combines with J gene TRBJ2-1, with D possibly being TRBD1 (7 bases). This CDR3 is built from 12 residues. V gave up 5 bases and J gave up 13 bases, with 15 bases separating them. Germline loops: CDR1 SGHVS, CDR2 FQNEAQ. The CDR3 spells CASSPGGTAQFF. The DNA of the CDR3 is TGTGCCAGCAGCCCAGGAGGGACAGCTCAGTTCTTC.

This clone has just a few counts. The V and J genes are TRBV29-1 and TRBJ1-2, with D perhaps TRBD1 (5 bases). Trimming stripped 6 bases from V and 6 bases from J, with 17 bases between. The CDR3 consists of 13 residues. The germline V gene encodes CDR1 SQVTM and CDR2 ANQGSEA. The CDR3 sequence is CSVGKEGHNGYTF. CDR3 coding DNA: TGCAGCGTGGGTAAAGAAGGACACAATGGCTACACCTTC.

This chain links TRBV9 with TRBJ2-3, with 9 positions matching TRBD2. V shed 1 base and J 2 bases; nucleotides not matched to a gene: 5. Germline CDR1 is SGDLS and CDR2 is YYNGEE. The CDR3 contains 16 residues. Written as DNA, the CDR3 is TGTGCCAGCAGCGTAACGGCTAGCGGGGCCACAGATACGCAGTATTTT. Amino acid sequence: CASSVTASGATDTQYF.

This clone showed up just a few times. This chain uses TRBV28 with TRBJ1-6; D is perhaps TRBD1 (5 bases). Germline assignment: CDR1 MDHEN and CDR2 SYDVKM. V lost 1 base to trimming and J lost 4 bases, with 11 bases between them. There are 16 residues in the CDR3. This CDR3 is CASSLLEGLYNSPLHF. The CDR3 nucleotides are TGTGCCAGCAGTTTATTGGAGGGGCTATATAATTCACCCCTCCACTTT.

Only a few counts were recorded for this clone. The chain couples TRBV7-2 to TRBJ2-5; 7 bases line up with TRBD2. The CDR3 extends over 15 amino acids. The J segment lost 5 bases and the V segment lost 4 bases, leaving 10 bases of the junction unmatched. The germline CDR1 and CDR2 sequences are SGHTA and FQGNSA. The CDR3 DNA reads as TGTGCCAGCAGCTCCCACAGCGGGGATTTGGAGACCCAGTACTTC. It specifies CASSSHSGDLETQYF.

J is TRBJ2-1 and V is TRBV4-3, with TRBD2 identical over 13 bases. Trimming removed 1 base from V and 8 bases from J; junction bases left unmatched: 5. Germline loops: CDR1 LGHNA, CDR2 YSLEER. The CDR3 runs 16 residues. DNA for the CDR3: TGCGCCAGCAGCCAAGCTACTAGCGGGGGGGCGGATGAGCAGTTCTTC. It codes for CASSQATSGGADEQFF.

The chain employs TRBV27 and TRBJ1-3, with TRBD1 matching 10 bases. The germline gives CDR1 MNHEY, CDR2 SMNVEV (reference sequence). This CDR3 contains 13 residues. The J segment lost 5 bases and the V segment lost 6 bases, leaving 1 base of the junction unmatched. The CDR3 coding sequence is TGTGCCAGCAGGGGACAGGGGCGAAACACCATATATTTT. Translation: CASRGQGRNTIYF.

This chain joins TRBV18 and TRBJ2-3; D may be TRBD2 (5 bases). V gave up 3 bases and J gave up 0 bases, with 19 bases separating them. Germline CDR1 and CDR2: KGHSH and LQKENI. CDR3 size: 18 residues. The DNA for the CDR3 is TGTGCCAGCTCACCCGCTACCCTGTTCCGGACTAGCACAGATACGCAGTATTTT. The encoded protein is CASSPATLFRTSTDTQYF.

This clone was seen a handful of times. The rearrangement links TRBV28 to TRBJ1-2, with no clear D. V lost 8 bases, J lost 7 bases, and 8 bases lay in between. CDR3 length: 10 amino acids. Per germline, CDR1 MDHEN and CDR2 SYDVKM. Here the CDR3 DNA reads TGTGCCAGCGGGAGCCGTGGCTACACCTTC. Translated: CASGSRGYTF.

This clone appeared a few times. V and J are TRBV5-8 and TRBJ1-1; D is possibly TRBD1 (6 bases). Germline V gives CDR1 SGHTS, CDR2 YDEGEE. V was cut by 1 base and J by 4 bases, with 11 bases left in between. The CDR3 has 14 amino acids. CDR3 in DNA: TGTGCCAGCAGCTTGCAGGGGCCTGGCACTGAAGCTTTCTTT. This translates into CASSLQGPGTEAFF.

This chain joins TRBV5-1 and TRBJ2-7; weak D call: TRBD2 (5 bases). Germline lookup yields CDR1 SGHRS and CDR2 YFSETQ. This CDR3 spans 17 amino acids. The V end lost 1 base, the J end lost 7 bases, and 24 bases lay between the germline ends. This chain's CDR3 is CASSLRIAALARGEQYF. CDR3 DNA sequence: TGCGCCAGCAGCTTGCGGATCGCAGCCCTGGCCCGAGGGGAGCAGTACTTC.

The CDR3 is CSVAVAENEQFF. CDR3 nucleotide sequence: TGCAGCGTTGCCGTAGCGGAAAATGAGCAGTTCTTC. This chain joins TRBV29-1 and TRBJ2-1; D possibly corresponds to TRBD2 (6 bases). Germline V gene lookup returns CDR1 SQVTM and CDR2 ANQGSEA. The V end was cut by 4 bases, the J end by 7 bases, with 11 bases between. There are 12 residues in the CDR3.

This rearrangement joins TRBV30 to TRBJ2-3, with 9 bases matching TRBD1. The germline V gene has CDR1 GTSNPN and CDR2 SVGIG (reference sequence). This CDR3 is 13 amino acids long. After removal of 8 bases from V and 3 bases from J, the junction contained 6 bases not matched to a gene. The CDR3 DNA reads TGTGCCCTTAACAGGGGGCAGACAGATACGCAGTATTTT. Protein: CALNRGQTDTQYF. The full variable domain, completed using reference TRBV30 and TRBJ2-3, is SQTIHQWPATLVQPVGSPLSLECTVEGTSNPNLYWYRQAAGRGLQLLFYSVGIGQISSEVPQNLSASRPQDRQFILSSKKLLLSDSGFYLCALNRGQTDTQYFGPGTRLTVL.

The chain links TRBV2 to TRBJ2-2, with D possibly TRBD1 on 6 matching bases. The germline V and J ends were trimmed by 6 bases and 3 bases, with 11 bases remaining between them. Germline CDR1 reads SNHLY; CDR2 reads FYNNEI. The CDR3 contains 14 residues. This CDR3 reads CASREDRYTGELFF. CDR3 DNA: TGTGCCAGCAGAGAGGACAGATACACCGGGGAGCTGTTTTTT.

J is TRBJ2-5 and V is TRBV5-1, with 14 bases fitting TRBD2. Germline assignment: CDR1 SGHRS and CDR2 YFSETQ. CDR3 length: 14 amino acids. V was clipped by 4 bases and J by 13 bases; unmatched bases: 9. The CDR3 here is CASSQGLAGETRYF. In nucleotides, the CDR3 is TGCGCCAGCAGCCAGGGACTAGCGGGGGAGACACGGTACTTC. Using reference TRBV5-1 and TRBJ2-5 for the parts outside the CDR3, the full variable domain is KAGVTQTPRYLIKTRGQQVTLSCSPISGHRSVSWYQQTPGQGLQFLFEYFSETQRNKGNFPGRFSGRQFSNSRSEMNVSTLELGDSALYLCASSQGLAGETRYFGPGTRLLVL.

This clone occurred a few times. This sequence joins TRBV7-6 and TRBJ1-1; the D is unclear. V was trimmed by 1 base and J by 1 base, leaving 7 bases between them. Germline loops: CDR1 SGHVS, CDR2 FNYEAQ. CDR3 size: 14 residues. The CDR3 sequence: CASSLESRNTEAFF. DNA of the CDR3: TGTGCCAGCAGCTTAGAATCTCGGAACACTGAAGCTTTCTTT.

This clone was recorded a few times. The identical CDR3 is also encoded by other nucleotide sequences in the sample. This sequence joins TRBV5-1 and TRBJ2-2, with 7 bases lining up with TRBD1. The CDR3 consists of 15 residues. CDR1 SGHRS and CDR2 YFSETQ come from the germline V gene. V trimming: 0 bases; J trimming: 3 bases; junction bases outside the gene matches: 2. CDR3 sequence (DNA): TGCGCCAGCAGCTTGGGACAGGGAGACACCGGGGAGCTGTTTTTT. As protein: CASSLGQGDTGELFF.

CDR3 bases: TGTGCCAGCAGCTACAGGGGGCAAAGCTCCTACGAGCAGTACTTC. Translated, it gives CASSYRGQSSYEQYF. This chain uses TRBV7-8 with TRBJ2-7, with 9 positions matching TRBD1. Germline V gene lookup returns CDR1 SGHVS and CDR2 FQNEAQ. The CDR3 is made up of 15 amino acids. The V and J ends lost 4 bases and 0 bases, in that order; junction bases with no gene match: 4.